This passage covers 12 T cell receptor beta chains from one sample sequenced in a study of blood T cell repertoires in COVID-19. Some clones are missing from TCRdb's copy, which holds only in-frame ones; the method was immunoSEQ multiplex PCR. The repertoire includes about 200,000 clones, 80% to 85% of them detected once, and around 7.5% sits in the top ten. The sequencing sample was made of PBMCs or T cells enriched from blood (not recorded which). All receptors derive from a man in his forties who had recovered from COVID-19.

This chain connects TRBV5-6 to TRBJ1-1; 7 bases map to TRBD1. The CDR3 is 16 residues long. The V gene's germline CDR1 is SGHDT and CDR2 YYEEEE. Germline trimming cut 3 bases from V and 1 base from J; bases unmatched to any gene: 9. The CDR3 loop is CASSYWTGGKNTEAFF. The CDR3 coding sequence is TGTGCCAGCAGCTACTGGACAGGTGGAAAGAACACTGAAGCTTTCTTT.

A few counts support this clone. This chain links TRBV28 with TRBJ2-1; D not resolved. Trimming took off 1 base at V and 8 bases at J, with 9 bases between the two ends. CDR3 length: 13 residues. Germline CDR1 is MDHEN and CDR2 is SYDVKM. Here the CDR3 reads CASSLFKRDEQFF. The CDR3 nucleotides are TGTGCCAGCAGTTTATTTAAGCGTGATGAGCAGTTCTTC.

This clone was detected a few times. The rearrangement joins TRBV30 to TRBJ1-3; D not resolved. Trimming took off 4 bases at V and 4 bases at J, with 8 bases between the two ends. The CDR3 totals 12 residues. Germline V gene sequence: CDR1 GTSNPN, CDR2 SVGIG (reference sequence). The CDR3 loop is CAWKASGNTIYF. In DNA form, the CDR3 reads TGTGCCTGGAAAGCCTCAGGAAACACCATATATTTT.

J is TRBJ1-1 and V is TRBV29-1; unclear D gene. The germline V gene encodes CDR1 SQVTM and CDR2 ANQGSEA. V was clipped by 4 bases and J by 0 bases, with 6 bases between them. The CDR3 has 12 residues. CDR3 sequence reads: CSVGHMNTEAFF. CDR3 coding DNA: TGCAGCGTTGGACATATGAACACTGAAGCTTTCTTT.

The V and J genes are TRBV28 and TRBJ2-7; perhaps TRBD2 as D (6 bases). CDR3 length equals 14 residues. V dropped 8 bases and J dropped 6 bases, with 20 bases sitting between them. Germline V CDR1 and CDR2: MDHEN, SYDVKM. The CDR3 loop is CASLTTGGLSEQYF. The CDR3 DNA reads TGTGCCAGCCTTACGACCGGGGGTCTGTCCGAGCAGTACTTC.

This chain uses TRBV6-5 with TRBJ2-7, with TRBD1 matching 8 bases. V lost 4 bases to trimming and J lost 7 bases; unmatched junction nucleotides: 6. This CDR3 contains 13 residues. CDR1 MNHEY and CDR2 SVGAGI come from the germline V gene. CDR3 amino acids: CASSSQGVGEQYF. CDR3 DNA: TGTGCCAGCAGTTCACAGGGGGTGGGGGAGCAGTACTTC.

With regard to this clone: Germline is not matched at one junction end, which may reflect a read error. The genes are TRBV14 and TRBJ1-3; TRBD1 is a possible D gene (5 bases). Germline V gene sequence: CDR1 SGHDN, CDR2 FVKESK. The CDR3 contains 17 residues. The CDR3 region is CASSKERGGTSGNTIYF. In nucleotides, the CDR3 is TGTGCCAGCAGCAAAGAACGGGGGGGGACCTCTGGAAACACCATATATTTT.

This clone occurred a few times. V usage is TRBV9 and J usage is TRBJ2-5; TRBD2 matches 7 bases. V shed 2 bases and J 1 base; nucleotides not matched to a gene: 2. Per germline, CDR1 SGDLS and CDR2 YYNGEE. This CDR3 contains 14 residues. CDR3 coding DNA: TGTGCCAGCAGCGTCGGGACTACCCAAGAGACCCAGTACTTC. As protein: CASSVGTTQETQYF.

The V call is TRBV19, the J call TRBJ1-2; D is uncertain. Germline CDR1 is LNHDA and CDR2 is SQIVND (reference sequence). Trimming removed 5 bases from V and 0 bases from J, with 13 bases in between. The length of the CDR3 is 15 residues. The CDR3 spells CASSSFQIANYGYTF. CDR3 DNA sequence: TGTGCCAGTAGTTCGTTCCAGATTGCTAACTATGGCTACACCTTC.

This chain uses TRBV19 with TRBJ1-1; TRBD1 matches 9 bases. Germline CDR1 LNHDA, CDR2 SQIVND (reference sequence). With 1 base clipped from V and 3 bases from J, the junction kept 3 bases outside the gene matches. This CDR3 is 15 amino acids long. CDR3 in DNA: TGTGCCAGTAGTATAGGGACAGGGGATCACACTGAAGCTTTCTTT. Amino acids: CASSIGTGDHTEAFF.

Only one count was recorded for this clone. V usage is TRBV27 and J usage is TRBJ2-1; 7 bases agree with TRBD2. J gave up 6 bases and V 3 bases, and 5 bases lay outside the gene matches. The V gene's germline CDR1 is MNHEY and CDR2 SMNVEV (reference sequence). The CDR3 consists of 14 residues. DNA of the CDR3: TGTGCCAGCAGTTTCCGGGGGGAAAGCAATGAGCAGTTCTTC. Amino acids: CASSFRGESNEQFF.

The gene calls are TRBV7-6 and TRBJ2-7, with TRBD2 as a possible D gene (5 bases). CDR1 is SGHVS, CDR2 FNYEAQ, per germline. The CDR3 is 13 amino acids. V lost 5 bases to trimming and J lost 3 bases, with 11 bases between them. In DNA form, the CDR3 reads TGTGCCAGCAGCCACCGGGATTTCTACGAGCAGTACTTC. This codes for CASSHRDFYEQYF.